This TCR beta chain was observed in a study of T cell responses to AZD1222 COVID-19 vaccine. Produced via immunoSEQ multiplex PCR; TCRdb's table is partial and in-frame only. The top ten hold 7.6% of the sample, which has 100,000 to 150,000 clones, approximately 88% seen once. Germline CDR1 is SGHRS and CDR2 is YFSETQ. Trimming removed 3 bases from V and 5 bases from J, with 12 bases in between. This CDR3 contains 15 residues. This rearrangement joins TRBV5-1 to TRBJ2-6; D uncertain. The sample in question was peripheral blood, obtained on day 0 of AZD1222 vaccination. The TCR sequence derives from an adult in good health. Here the CDR3 reads CASSSNSGRANVLTF. The CDR3 DNA reads TGCGCCAGCAGCTCTAATAGTGGGAGGGCCAACGTCCTGACTTTC.